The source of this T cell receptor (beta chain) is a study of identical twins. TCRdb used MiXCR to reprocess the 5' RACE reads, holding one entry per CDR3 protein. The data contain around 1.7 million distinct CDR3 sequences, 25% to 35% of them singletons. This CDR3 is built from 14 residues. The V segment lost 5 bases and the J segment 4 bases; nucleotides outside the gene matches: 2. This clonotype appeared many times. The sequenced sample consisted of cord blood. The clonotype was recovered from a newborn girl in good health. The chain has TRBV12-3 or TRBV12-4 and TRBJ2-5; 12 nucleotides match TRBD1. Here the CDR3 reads CASSPGQGAETQYF. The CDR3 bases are TGTGCCAGCAGTCCGGGACAGGGGGCAGAGACCCAGTACTTC.